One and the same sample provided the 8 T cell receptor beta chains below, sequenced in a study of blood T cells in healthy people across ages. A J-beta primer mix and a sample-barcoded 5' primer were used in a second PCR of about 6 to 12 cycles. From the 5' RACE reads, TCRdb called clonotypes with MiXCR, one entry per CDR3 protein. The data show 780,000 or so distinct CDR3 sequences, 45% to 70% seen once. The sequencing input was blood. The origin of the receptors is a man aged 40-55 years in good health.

Written as DNA, the CDR3 is TGTGCCAGCAGTTTAGGTGGGGGACTAGTCGATTACGAGCAGTACTTC. This encodes CASSLGGGLVDYEQYF. The gene calls are TRBV12-3 or TRBV12-4 and TRBJ2-5, with TRBD2 matching 8 bases. Judging by the DNA end, TRBJ2-7 fits better; the J call may be wrong. The CDR3 consists of 16 residues.

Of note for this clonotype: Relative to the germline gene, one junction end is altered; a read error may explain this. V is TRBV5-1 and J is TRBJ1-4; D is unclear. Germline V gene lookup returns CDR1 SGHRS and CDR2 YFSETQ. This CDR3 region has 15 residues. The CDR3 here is CASSSDLSTNAKLFF. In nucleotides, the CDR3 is TGCGCCAGCAGCTCGGACTTGTCAACTAATGCAAAACTGTTTTTT.

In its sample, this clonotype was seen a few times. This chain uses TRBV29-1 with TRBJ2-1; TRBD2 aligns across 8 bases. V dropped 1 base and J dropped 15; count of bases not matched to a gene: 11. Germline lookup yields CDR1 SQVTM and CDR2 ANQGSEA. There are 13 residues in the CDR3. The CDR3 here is CSVEVTPSGSLFF. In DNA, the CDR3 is TGCAGCGTTGAAGTCACACCAAGCGGGAGTTTGTTCTTC.

CDR3 in DNA: TGCAGTGCTAGAGATGACGATGCCAGCTCCTATAATTCACCCCTCCACTTT. Translated, it gives CSARDDDASSYNSPLHF. V and J are TRBV20-1 and TRBJ1-6, with D hard to call. The CDR3 totals 17 residues. Looked up from germline, CDR1 is DFQATT and CDR2 is SNEGSKA (reference sequence). V lost 0 bases to trimming and J lost 0 bases, with 12 bases between them.

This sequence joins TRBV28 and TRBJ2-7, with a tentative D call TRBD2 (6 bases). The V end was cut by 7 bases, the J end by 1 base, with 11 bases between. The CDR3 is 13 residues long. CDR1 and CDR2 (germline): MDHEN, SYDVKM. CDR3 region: CASIAGGSYEQYF. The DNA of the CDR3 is TGTGCCAGCATCGCCGGGGGATCCTACGAGCAGTACTTC.

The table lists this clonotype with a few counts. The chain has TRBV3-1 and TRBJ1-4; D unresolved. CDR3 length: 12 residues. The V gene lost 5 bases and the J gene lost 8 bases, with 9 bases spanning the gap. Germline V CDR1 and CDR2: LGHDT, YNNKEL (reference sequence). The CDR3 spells CASSAAGEKLFF. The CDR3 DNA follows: TGTGCCAGCAGCGCGGCGGGGGAAAAACTGTTTTTT.

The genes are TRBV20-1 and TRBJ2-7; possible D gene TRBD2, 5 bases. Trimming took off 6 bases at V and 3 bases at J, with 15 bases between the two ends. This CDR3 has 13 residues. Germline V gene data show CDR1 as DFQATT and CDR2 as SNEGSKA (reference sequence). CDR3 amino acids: CSATPPSSYEQYF. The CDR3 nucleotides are TGCAGTGCCACTCCACCTAGCAGCTACGAGCAGTACTTC.

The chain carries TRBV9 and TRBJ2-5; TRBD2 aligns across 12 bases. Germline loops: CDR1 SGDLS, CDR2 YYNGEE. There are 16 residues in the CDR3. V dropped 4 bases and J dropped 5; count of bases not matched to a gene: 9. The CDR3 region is CASSRSSGGAWETQYF. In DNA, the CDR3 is TGTGCCAGCAGCCGGTCTAGCGGGGGGGCATGGGAGACCCAGTACTTC. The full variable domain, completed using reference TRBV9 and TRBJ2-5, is DSGVTQTPKHLITATGQRVTLRCSPRSGDLSVYWYQQSLDQGLQFLIQYYNGEERAKGNILERFSAQQFPDLHSELNLSSLELGDSALYFCASSRSSGGAWETQYFGPGTRLLVL.